The rows below give T cell receptor beta chains drawn from one sample of a study of blood T cell repertoires in COVID-19. Data came from immunoSEQ multiplex PCR; TCRdb stores just in-frame clones and leaves some out. Here the sample spans 70,000 to 90,000 clones, approximately 91% being singletons. The specimen sequenced was peripheral blood. The receptor source for this set is a man in his fifties with acute or convalescent COVID-19. Each CDR3 is given with its conserved first and last residue.

J gene | V gene | CDR3 protein
TRBJ1-2 | TRBV6-5 | CASSSTGTGYTF
TRBJ1-6 | TRBV11-2 | CASSLGQDNSPLHF
TRBJ2-3 | TRBV14 | CASSQLLTPSTDTQYF
TRBJ1-1 | TRBV7-9 | CASSLPTMNTEAFF
TRBJ1-1 | TRBV12-3/TRBV12-4 | CASSFQENTEAFF
TRBJ1-3 | TRBV11-2 | CASSLERAGNTIYF
TRBJ2-3 | TRBV11-2 | CASSIGLAGGYSTDTQYF
TRBJ1-5 | TRBV7-6 | CASSLGQGWNQPQHF
TRBJ1-4 | TRBV6-1 | CASSERGLAEKLFF
TRBJ1-2 | TRBV10-1 | CASSDSTDNYGYTF
TRBJ2-3 | TRBV5-1 | CASSLVAGAGNTQYF